These 22 T cell receptor beta chains were all obtained from the same sample, sequenced in a study of neurological immune-mediated disorders. TCRdb analysed the 5' RACE reads with MiXCR anew, one entry per CDR3 protein. There are more than 75,000 distinct CDR3 sequences in the sample; 10% occur only once, and 1.8% lies in the top ten. Sequencing was carried out using PBMCs. These receptors were taken from a man aged 40-50 years in good health.

This clonotype was detected ten times or more. The CDR3 reads CASRQRKGQGAKPFF. The CDR3 bases are TGTGCCAGCAGACAAAGAAAAGGGCAGGGGGCAAAGCCGTTCTTC. The chain has TRBV6-5 and TRBJ2-1, with TRBD1 matching 8 bases. This CDR3 contains 15 residues. The V gene's germline CDR1 is MNHEY and CDR2 SVGAGI. Losses at the gene ends were 6 bases for V and 15 bases for J; bases not matched to a gene: 19.

This clonotype was counted ten times or more. The chain recombines TRBV3-1 with TRBJ1-6; D gene ambiguous. Germline V gives CDR1 LGHDT, CDR2 YNNKEL (reference sequence). V gave up 5 bases and J gave up 14 bases, with 19 bases separating them. This CDR3 is 14 amino acids long. CDR3 nucleotides: TGTGCCAGCAGCTACCTGTCCCGGGAGGAGACCCTCCACTTT. Translation gives CASSYLSREETLHF.

The table lists this clonotype with many counts. V gene TRBV20-1 combines with J gene TRBJ1-1; D is ambiguous. The germline CDR1 and CDR2 sequences are DFQATT and SNEGSKA (reference sequence). This CDR3 has 11 amino acids. Between the trimmed V and J ends, which lost 5 bases and 0 bases, there was a span of 4 bases. CDR3 DNA: TGCAGTGCTGCACTGAACACTGAAGCTTTCTTT. Protein product: CSAALNTEAFF.

Ten or more counts support this clonotype. The chain carries TRBV5-6 and TRBJ1-1, with D hard to call. The CDR3 loop spans 14 amino acids. Germline CDR1 is SGHDT and CDR2 is YYEEEE. The V and J ends lost 7 bases and 0 bases respectively, with 13 bases between them. The CDR3 loop reads CASRYRTVNTEAFF. In DNA, the CDR3 is TGTGCCAGCCGCTATCGAACGGTGAACACTGAAGCTTTCTTT.

This clonotype was detected many times. The rearrangement uses TRBV7-2 and TRBJ2-2; 11 nucleotides agree with TRBD2. J lost 5 bases, V lost 10 bases, and 15 bases had no gene match. Per the germline V gene, CDR1 is SGHTA and CDR2 is FQGNSA. The CDR3 loop spans 17 amino acids. CDR3 loop: CATNGISGGAITGELFF. Written as DNA, the CDR3 is TGTGCCACCAACGGGATTAGCGGGGGGGCCATAACCGGGGAGCTGTTTTTT.

This clonotype was seen repeatedly, ten times or more. The rearrangement links TRBV15 to TRBJ2-7, with 12 bases matching TRBD2. The V segment lost 6 bases and the J segment 4 bases; nucleotides outside the gene matches: 4. The CDR3 is 14 residues long. The germline V gene has CDR1 LNHNV and CDR2 YYDKDF (reference sequence). The CDR3 loop is CATRKLAGGYEQYF. The CDR3 DNA follows: TGTGCCACCAGGAAACTAGCGGGAGGTTACGAGCAGTACTTC. Full variable domain (missing parts from reference TRBV15 and TRBJ2-7): DAMVIQNPRYQVTQFGKPVTLSCSQTLNHNVMYWYQQKSSQAPKLLFHYYDKDFNNEADTPDNFQSRRPNTSFCFLDIRSPGLGDTAMYLCATRKLAGGYEQYFGPGTRLTVT.

J is TRBJ1-2 and V is TRBV6-5; D is uncertain. This CDR3 is built from 16 residues. V shed 6 bases and J shed 1 base, with 18 bases lying between them. Germline lookup yields CDR1 MNHEY and CDR2 SVGAGI. The CDR3 protein is CASRTTVDGLNYGYTF. In DNA, the CDR3 is TGTGCCAGCAGAACTACAGTGGACGGACTTAACTATGGCTACACCTTC.

This clonotype was seen repeatedly, ten times or more. The chain uses TRBV28 and TRBJ2-4; perhaps TRBD1 as D (6 bases). The CDR3 covers 15 residues. In germline, CDR1 is MDHEN, CDR2 SYDVKM. Between the trimmed V and J ends, which lost 6 bases and 1 base, there was a span of 13 bases. The CDR3 loop is CASSPNRVAKNIQYF. The CDR3 bases are TGTGCCAGCAGCCCAAACAGGGTGGCCAAAAACATTCAGTACTTC.

This clonotype was seen repeatedly, ten times or more. The chain joins TRBV10-3 to TRBJ1-1; D not certain. Germline loops: CDR1 ENHRY, CDR2 SYGVKD. This CDR3 is 11 amino acids long. The V end lost 3 bases, the J end lost 2 bases, and 1 base lay between the germline ends. The DNA of the CDR3 is TGTGCCATCAGTGAAAACACTGAAGCTTTCTTT. Protein product: CAISENTEAFF.

In its sample, this clonotype was seen many times. The V gene is TRBV5-1, the J gene TRBJ1-4; no reliable D call. Trimming took 0 bases from V and 8 from J, leaving 14 bases between them. The CDR3 extends over 15 amino acids. CDR1 is SGHRS, CDR2 YFSETQ, per germline. CDR3 region: CASSLGLKLEEKLFF. CDR3 nucleotide sequence: TGCGCCAGCAGCTTGGGACTCAAATTGGAGGAAAAACTGTTTTTT.

This clonotype was seen repeatedly, ten times or more. V is TRBV9 and J is TRBJ2-2; 7 nucleotides agree with TRBD2. The CDR3 totals 15 residues. V lost 0 bases to trimming and J lost 5 bases; unmatched junction nucleotides: 4. Germline lookup yields CDR1 SGDLS and CDR2 YYNGEE. CDR3 DNA: TGTGCCAGCAGCGTAGCAGCGGGATGGACCGGGGAGCTGTTTTTT. Its protein is CASSVAAGWTGELFF.

This clonotype was detected many times. The V call is TRBV10-1, the J call TRBJ2-3; no firm D call. V was shortened by 6 bases and J by 0 bases, with 4 bases between the two germline ends. CDR1 is WNHNN and CDR2 is SYGVQD in the germline V gene (reference sequence). The CDR3 contains 12 residues. The CDR3 sequence is CASSYSTDTQYF. Here the CDR3 DNA reads TGCGCCAGCAGCTATAGCACAGATACGCAGTATTTT.

This clonotype was found many times. V and J are TRBV11-1 and TRBJ2-7; D may match TRBD1 or TRBD2 (5 bases each). Looked up from germline, CDR1 is SGHAT and CDR2 is FQDESV (reference sequence). The CDR3 extends over 15 amino acids. V lost 5 bases to trimming and J lost 0 bases, with 14 bases between them. The CDR3 sequence is CASSRRAGSSYEQYF. The CDR3 coding sequence is TGTGCCAGCAGCCGGCGGGCAGGGAGCTCCTACGAGCAGTACTTC.

This clonotype has a count of ten or more. The chain employs TRBV2 and TRBJ2-1; the D gene is possibly TRBD2 (5 bases). Germline V gene data show CDR1 as SNHLY and CDR2 as FYNNEI. The V end lost 4 bases, the J end lost 3 bases, and 10 bases lay between the germline ends. The CDR3 is 14 amino acids. This chain's CDR3 is CASSAKRSYNEQFF. The CDR3 nucleotides read TGTGCCAGCAGTGCGAAGCGGAGCTACAATGAGCAGTTCTTC.

This clonotype came up many times. V gene TRBV5-1 combines with J gene TRBJ2-5, with TRBD1 as a possible D gene (5 bases). Germline values: CDR1 SGHRS, CDR2 YFSETQ. The CDR3 loop spans 17 amino acids. The V gene lost 0 bases and the J gene lost 2 bases, with 17 bases spanning the gap. The CDR3: CASSLGLYRGRQETQYF. CDR3 coding DNA: TGCGCCAGCAGCTTGGGCCTCTATAGGGGAAGGCAAGAGACCCAGTACTTC.

This clonotype was seen many times. The chain couples TRBV5-1 to TRBJ2-3; perhaps TRBD2 as D (6 bases). CDR3 length: 15 amino acids. The V end was cut by 4 bases, the J end by 0 bases, with 12 bases between. The germline V gene has CDR1 SGHRS and CDR2 YFSETQ. The CDR3 DNA reads as TGCGCCAGCAGCCGGCTAGCGCCTAGCACAGATACGCAGTATTTT. Encoded protein: CASSRLAPSTDTQYF.

This clonotype has at least ten counts. The chain joins TRBV9 to TRBJ2-3; D ambiguous. The germline CDR1 and CDR2 sequences are SGDLS and YYNGEE. This CDR3 is 14 amino acids long. Trimming cost V 7 bases and J 5 bases, with 17 bases left between them. The CDR3 DNA reads TGTGCCAGCGCGTCGATGGTAAACGGAGATACGCAGTATTTT. This codes for CASASMVNGDTQYF.

This clonotype was observed many times. V and J are TRBV28 and TRBJ2-7, with 10 nucleotides matching TRBD2. Looked up from germline, CDR1 is MDHEN and CDR2 is SYDVKM. This CDR3 contains 16 residues. The ends lost 3 bases at V and 2 bases at J; junction bases unmatched: 7. The CDR3 nucleotides read TGTGCCAGCAGTTTGATAGCGGGAGGTATTGCCTACGAGCAGTACTTC. This codes for CASSLIAGGIAYEQYF. The whole variable domain, remainder taken from reference TRBV28 and TRBJ2-7, is DVKVTQSSRYLVKRTGEKVFLECVQDMDHENMFWYRQDPGLGLRLIYFSYDVKMKEKGDIPEGYSVSREKKERFSLILESASTNQTSMYLCASSLIAGGIAYEQYFGPGTRLTVT.

This clonotype was counted a few times. The chain couples TRBV15 to TRBJ2-7; 7 bases are a match to TRBD1. CDR3 size: 17 residues. From germline, CDR1 is LNHNV and CDR2 YYDKDF (reference sequence). J gave up 2 bases and V 2 bases, and 12 bases lay outside the gene matches. The CDR3 loop is CATSRIEAAGGPYEQYF. In DNA form, the CDR3 reads TGTGCCACCAGCAGAATCGAGGCGGCAGGGGGTCCCTACGAGCAGTACTTC. The variable domain in full, with the rest retrieved from reference TRBV15 and TRBJ2-7, is DAMVIQNPRYQVTQFGKPVTLSCSQTLNHNVMYWYQQKSSQAPKLLFHYYDKDFNNEADTPDNFQSRRPNTSFCFLDIRSPGLGDTAMYLCATSRIEAAGGPYEQYFGPGTRLTVT.

This clonotype was seen ten or more times. The chain is built from TRBV6-5 and TRBJ2-3, with TRBD2 matching over 14 bases. This CDR3 has 18 amino acids. Germline CDR1 is MNHEY and CDR2 is SVGAGI. Losses at the gene ends were 5 bases for V and 5 bases for J; bases not matched to a gene: 12. The CDR3 is CASSTSLTSGRAGDTQYF. As DNA, the CDR3 is TGTGCCAGCAGTACCTCTTTGACTAGCGGGAGGGCCGGAGATACGCAGTATTTT.

Regarding this clonotype: At one of its ends the junction is not consistent with the germline gene, which may arise from a read error. The chain is built from TRBV5-1 and TRBJ2-1, with TRBD2 identical over 11 bases. The germline gives CDR1 SGHRS, CDR2 YFSETQ. The CDR3 sequence is 15 residues long. As DNA, the CDR3 is TGCGTCAGCAGCTTGGACACTAGCGGGGGCAATGAGCAGTTCTTC. This codes for CVSSLDTSGGNEQFF.

Concerning this clonotype itself: A much larger clone differs by one base, so this may be a read error. The chain couples TRBV29-1 to TRBJ2-7, with TRBD2 as a possible D gene (7 bases). The CDR3 is made up of 13 amino acids. The V gene's germline CDR1 is SQVTM and CDR2 ANQGSEA. CDR3 region: CCVEGGDTYEQYF. The CDR3 nucleotides are TGCTGCGTTGAGGGGGGGGATACGTACGAGCAGTACTTC.